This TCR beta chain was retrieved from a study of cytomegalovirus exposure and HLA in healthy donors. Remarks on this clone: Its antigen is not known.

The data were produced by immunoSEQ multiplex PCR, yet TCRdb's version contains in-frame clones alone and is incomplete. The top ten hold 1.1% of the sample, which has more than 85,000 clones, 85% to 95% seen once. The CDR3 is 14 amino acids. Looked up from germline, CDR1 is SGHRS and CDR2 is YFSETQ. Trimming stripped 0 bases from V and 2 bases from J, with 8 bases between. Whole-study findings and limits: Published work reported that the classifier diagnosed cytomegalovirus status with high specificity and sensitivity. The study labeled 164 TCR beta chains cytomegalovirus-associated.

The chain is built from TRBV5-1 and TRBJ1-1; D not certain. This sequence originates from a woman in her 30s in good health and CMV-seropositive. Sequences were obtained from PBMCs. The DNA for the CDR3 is TGCGCCAGCAGCTTGGTGAGACTAAACACTGAAGCTTTCTTT. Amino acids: CASSLVRLNTEAFF.